The subject of this entry is one TCR beta chain. This sample stems from a study of T cell changes during pregnancy in multiple sclerosis. TCRdb keeps only in-frame clones here, not all; method: immunoSEQ multiplex PCR. Among approximately 85,000 clones listed, just over 90% were seen once. Source: peripheral blood, taken in the first trimester of pregnancy. The clonotype comes from a female donor with multiple sclerosis, enrolled in a pregnancy study.

The DNA of the CDR3 is TGTGCCAGCAGTGAAATCGGGGGATCTTACAATGAGCAGTTCTTC. Translated, it gives CASSEIGGSYNEQFF. This sequence joins TRBV6-1 and TRBJ2-1; D might be TRBD2 (6 bases). The CDR3 is made up of 15 amino acids. Trimming took off 2 bases at V and 4 bases at J, with 12 bases between the two ends. Per the germline V gene, CDR1 is MNHNS and CDR2 is SASEGT.